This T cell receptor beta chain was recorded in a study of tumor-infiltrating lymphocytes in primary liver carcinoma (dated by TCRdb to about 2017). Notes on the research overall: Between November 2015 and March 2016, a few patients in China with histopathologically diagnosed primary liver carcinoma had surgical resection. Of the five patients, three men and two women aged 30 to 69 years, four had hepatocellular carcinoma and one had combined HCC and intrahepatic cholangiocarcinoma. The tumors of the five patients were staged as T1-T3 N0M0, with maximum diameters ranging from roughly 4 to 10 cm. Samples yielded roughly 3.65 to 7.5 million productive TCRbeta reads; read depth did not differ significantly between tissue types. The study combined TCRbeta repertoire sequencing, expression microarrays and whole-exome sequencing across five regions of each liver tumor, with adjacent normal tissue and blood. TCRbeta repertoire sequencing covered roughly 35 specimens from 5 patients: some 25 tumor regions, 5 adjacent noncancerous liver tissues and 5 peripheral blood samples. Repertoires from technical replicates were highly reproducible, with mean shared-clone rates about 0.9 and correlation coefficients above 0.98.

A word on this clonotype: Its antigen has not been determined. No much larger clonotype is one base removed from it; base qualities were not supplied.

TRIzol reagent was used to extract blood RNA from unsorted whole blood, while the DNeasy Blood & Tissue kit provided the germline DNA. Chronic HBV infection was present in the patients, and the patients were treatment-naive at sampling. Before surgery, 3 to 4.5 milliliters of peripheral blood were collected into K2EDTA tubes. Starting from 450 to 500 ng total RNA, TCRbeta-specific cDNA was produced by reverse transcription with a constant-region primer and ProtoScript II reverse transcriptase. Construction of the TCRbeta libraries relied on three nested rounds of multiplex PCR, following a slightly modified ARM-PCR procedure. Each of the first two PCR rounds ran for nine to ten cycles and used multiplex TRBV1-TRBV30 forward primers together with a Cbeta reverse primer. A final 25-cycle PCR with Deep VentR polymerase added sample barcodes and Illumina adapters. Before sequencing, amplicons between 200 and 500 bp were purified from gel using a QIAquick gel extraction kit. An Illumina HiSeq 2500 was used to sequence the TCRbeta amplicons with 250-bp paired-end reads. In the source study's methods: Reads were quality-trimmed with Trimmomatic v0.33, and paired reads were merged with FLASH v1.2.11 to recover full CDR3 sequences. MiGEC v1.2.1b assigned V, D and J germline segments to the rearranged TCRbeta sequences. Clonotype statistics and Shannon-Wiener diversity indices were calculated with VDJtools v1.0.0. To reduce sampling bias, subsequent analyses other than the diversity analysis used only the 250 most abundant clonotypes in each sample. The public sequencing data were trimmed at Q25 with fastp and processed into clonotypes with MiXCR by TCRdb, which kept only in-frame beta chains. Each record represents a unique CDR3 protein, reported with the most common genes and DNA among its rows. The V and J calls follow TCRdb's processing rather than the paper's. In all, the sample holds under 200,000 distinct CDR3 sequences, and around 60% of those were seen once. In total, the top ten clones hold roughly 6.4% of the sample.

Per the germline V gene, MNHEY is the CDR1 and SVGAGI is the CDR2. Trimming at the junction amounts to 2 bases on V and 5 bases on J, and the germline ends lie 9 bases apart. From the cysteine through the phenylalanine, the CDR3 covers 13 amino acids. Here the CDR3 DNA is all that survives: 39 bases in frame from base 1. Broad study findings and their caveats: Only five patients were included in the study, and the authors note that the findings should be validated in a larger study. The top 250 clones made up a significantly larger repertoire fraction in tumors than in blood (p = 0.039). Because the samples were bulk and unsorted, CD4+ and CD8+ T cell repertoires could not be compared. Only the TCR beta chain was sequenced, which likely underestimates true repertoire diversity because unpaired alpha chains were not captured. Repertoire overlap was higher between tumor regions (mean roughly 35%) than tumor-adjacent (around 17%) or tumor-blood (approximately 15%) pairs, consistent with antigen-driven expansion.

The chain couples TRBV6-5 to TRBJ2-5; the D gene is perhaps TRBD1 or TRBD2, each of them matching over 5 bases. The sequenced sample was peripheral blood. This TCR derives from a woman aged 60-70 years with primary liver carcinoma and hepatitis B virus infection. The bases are TGTGCCAGCAGTTACCCGGGGACGGAGACCCAGTACTTC. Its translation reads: CASSYPGTETQYF.